This record covers a single T cell receptor beta chain. This CDR3 is 11 amino acids long. V lost 3 bases and J 6 bases, leaving 6 bases between the germline ends. CDR1 is GTSNPN, CDR2 SVGIG, per germline (reference sequence). Isolated RNA was reverse transcribed into cDNA used as the sequencing template. Generated by immunoSEQ multiplex PCR, the TCRdb table keeps only in-frame clones and is missing some. The sample has 200,000 to 250,000 clones; around three fifths are singletons. Treatment specified: oral pan-JAK inhibitor, 5-10 mg twice daily. The record originates from a study of CD8+ T cells in alopecia areata.

The sequences come from CD4+ T cells sorted from blood, collected at week 4, from a patient treated with tofacitinib. This clonotype originated in a human donor with alopecia areata. V is TRBV30 and J is TRBJ2-1; D gene ambiguous. The CDR3 DNA is TGTGCCTGGAGCCACCCCAATGAGCAGTTCTTC. Translated, it gives CAWSHPNEQFF.